The source of this TCR beta chain is a study of CD8+ T cells in alopecia areata. Treatment: oral pan-JAK inhibitor, 5-10 mg twice daily. cDNA serving as the sequencing template came from extracted, reverse transcribed RNA. Assay used: immunoSEQ multiplex PCR; TCRdb lists only in-frame clones, some missing. The sample holds 100,000 to 150,000 clones, roughly 58% seen once. CDR1 SGHRS and CDR2 YFSETQ come from the germline V gene. Germline trimming cut 5 bases from V and 0 bases from J; bases unmatched to any gene: 8. This CDR3 has 15 amino acids. This specimen was CD8+ T cells sorted from blood, taken at week 4, from a patient treated with tofacitinib. The clonotype was recovered from a human donor with alopecia areata. The gene calls are TRBV5-1 and TRBJ2-7; 7 bases line up with TRBD2. CDR3 in amino acids: CASRASGVSSYEQYF. In DNA, the CDR3 is TGCGCCAGCAGAGCCAGCGGGGTTAGCTCCTACGAGCAGTACTTC.